These 17 T cell receptor beta chains originate from one sample sequenced in a study of T cell changes during pregnancy in multiple sclerosis. The method was immunoSEQ multiplex PCR; TCRdb's version includes in-frame clones alone and lacks a portion of them. The data show under 70,000 clones, with 90% to 95% seen just once and about 2.2% held by the top ten. Sample: peripheral blood, taken in the third trimester of pregnancy. These receptors came from a female donor in good health, enrolled as a control in a pregnancy study.

V and J are TRBV30 and TRBJ1-4, with 8 bases fitting TRBD1. Trimming took 2 bases from V and 7 from J; bases not matched to a gene: 6. The germline V gene has CDR1 GTSNPN and CDR2 SVGIG (reference sequence). The CDR3 consists of 14 residues. CDR3 sequence (DNA): TGTGCCTGGAGTACGGGACAGGTTCGTGAAAAACTGTTTTTT. It yields the protein CAWSTGQVREKLFF.

The chain couples TRBV19 to TRBJ2-3; no definite D call. The germline gives CDR1 LNHDA, CDR2 SQIVND (reference sequence). The CDR3 sequence is 15 residues long. V lost 2 bases and J 0 bases, leaving 9 bases between the germline ends. CDR3 amino acids: CASSITFSSTDTQYF. The CDR3 nucleotides read TGTGCCAGTAGTATAACTTTCTCCAGCACAGATACGCAGTATTTT.

This chain connects TRBV5-1 to TRBJ2-1; TRBD2 agrees at 9 bases. After removal of 1 base from V and 6 bases from J, the junction contained 2 bases not matched to a gene. CDR3 length equals 14 residues. Germline CDR1 is SGHRS and CDR2 is YFSETQ. CDR3 protein: CASSLTGLANEQFF. The CDR3 DNA reads TGCGCCAGCAGCTTGACGGGACTAGCCAATGAGCAGTTCTTC. Supplemented by reference TRBV5-1 and TRBJ2-1, the full variable domain reads KAGVTQTPRYLIKTRGQQVTLSCSPISGHRSVSWYQQTPGQGLQFLFEYFSETQRNKGNFPGRFSGRQFSNSRSEMNVSTLELGDSALYLCASSLTGLANEQFFGPGTRLTVL.

This rearrangement joins TRBV30 to TRBJ1-4; D is undetermined. V was trimmed by 4 bases and J by 6 bases, leaving 15 bases between them. The CDR3 is 14 residues long. Per germline, CDR1 GTSNPN and CDR2 SVGIG (reference sequence). The CDR3 DNA sequence: TGTGCCTGGACGGGGTCGGGTGGTTATGAAAAACTGTTTTTT. Translated: CAWTGSGGYEKLFF.

The chain combines TRBV19 with TRBJ1-2; 7 nucleotides align to TRBD1. Trimming at V came to 3 bases and at J to 4 bases, leaving 5 bases not matched to a gene. The CDR3 sequence is 14 residues long. Germline assignment: CDR1 LNHDA and CDR2 SQIVND (reference sequence). CDR3 in DNA: TGTGCCAGTAGTATGGCAGGGGGACCCTATGGCTACACCTTC. Translated: CASSMAGGPYGYTF. Looking up the rest from reference TRBV19 and TRBJ1-2 gives the full variable domain: DGGITQSPKYLFRKEGQNVTLSCEQNLNHDAMYWYRQDPGQGLRLIYYSQIVNDFQKGDIAEGYSVSREKKESFPLTVTSAQKNPTAFYLCASSMAGGPYGYTFGSGTRLTVV.

This clone has a handful of counts. V is TRBV5-4 and J is TRBJ1-2; D is unresolved. V was cut by 1 base and J by 2 bases, with 9 bases left in between. Germline CDR1 reads SGHNT; CDR2 reads YYREEE (reference sequence). The CDR3 covers 14 residues. CDR3 sequence: CASSLSLSNYGYTF. The CDR3 bases are TGTGCCAGCAGCTTGTCACTCTCCAACTATGGCTACACCTTC.

The rearrangement uses TRBV15 and TRBJ2-6; D might be TRBD2 (7 bases). CDR1 is LNHNV, CDR2 YYDKDF, per germline (reference sequence). The CDR3 runs to 14 residues. Trimming left V 0 bases short and J 15 bases short, with 15 bases between. The CDR3 spells CATSRDRGATGLTF. DNA for the CDR3: TGTGCCACCAGCAGAGATCGGGGGGCCACAGGCCTGACTTTC.

This chain connects TRBV7-2 to TRBJ2-2, with 9 bases aligning to TRBD2. V lost 1 base, J lost 5 bases, and 2 bases stayed unmatched. The CDR3 totals 15 residues. Germline loops: CDR1 SGHTA, CDR2 FQGNSA. The CDR3 DNA follows: TGTGCCAGCAGCTTAGAACTAGCGGGTACCGGGGAGCTGTTTTTT. Translated, it gives CASSLELAGTGELFF.

This chain uses TRBV5-5 with TRBJ2-2, with 7 bases that match TRBD2. This CDR3 has 16 amino acids. After removal of 2 bases from V and 6 bases from J, the junction contained 10 bases not matched to a gene. Looked up from germline, CDR1 is SGHKS and CDR2 is YYEKEE (reference sequence). The CDR3 DNA sequence: TGTGCCAGCAGCTTACGACTAGCAAGTTTTGCCGGGGAGCTGTTTTTT. This translates into CASSLRLASFAGELFF.

This chain uses TRBV2 with TRBJ2-5; 8 bases agree with TRBD2. Germline V CDR1 and CDR2: SNHLY, FYNNEI. The V and J ends lost 2 bases and 2 bases, in that order; junction bases with no gene match: 7. The CDR3 is 16 residues long. The CDR3 nucleotides are TGTGCCAGCAGTGAACGATGGCGGGGGGCTCAAGAGACCCAGTACTTC. This sequence encodes CASSERWRGAQETQYF.

The gene calls are TRBV4-1 and TRBJ2-7; 11 positions agree with TRBD2. CDR1 MGHRA and CDR2 YSYEKL come from the germline V gene. The CDR3 is made up of 17 amino acids. Trimming took 0 bases from V and 3 from J; bases not matched to a gene: 7. CDR3 DNA sequence: TGCGCCAGCAGCCAAGATTTTCCGGGACTAGCGGTCTACGAGCAGTACTTC. Protein sequence: CASSQDFPGLAVYEQYF.

The genes are TRBV19 and TRBJ1-5, with 8 bases that match TRBD1. CDR3 length: 14 amino acids. With 3 bases clipped from V and 6 bases from J, the junction kept 4 bases outside the gene matches. Germline V CDR1 and CDR2: LNHDA, SQIVND (reference sequence). The CDR3 coding sequence is TGTGCCAGTAGTATGACAGGGGAGGGTCAGCCCCAGCATTTT. It yields the protein CASSMTGEGQPQHF.

The rearrangement uses TRBV6-1 and TRBJ2-7; the match to TRBD1 covers 7 bases. Trimming took 6 bases from V and 3 from J; bases not matched to a gene: 8. The germline gives CDR1 MNHNS, CDR2 SASEGT. CDR3 length: 14 residues. The CDR3 sequence is CASRATGVDYEQYF. The CDR3 nucleotides read TGTGCCAGCAGAGCCACAGGGGTTGACTACGAGCAGTACTTC.

This clone is a singleton in its sample. The V call is TRBV5-6, the J call TRBJ2-7; 9 bases are a match to TRBD1. Germline assignment: CDR1 SGHDT and CDR2 YYEEEE. J lost 5 bases, V lost 5 bases, and 8 bases had no gene match. This CDR3 is built from 14 residues. The CDR3 loop is CASRSGTGNNEQYF. The CDR3 coding sequence is TGTGCCAGCAGATCCGGGACAGGGAACAACGAGCAGTACTTC.

This clone was observed a few times. The chain has TRBV9 and TRBJ1-1; a weak D match, TRBD1 (5 bases). Germline V gene sequence: CDR1 SGDLS, CDR2 YYNGEE. The CDR3 is made up of 15 amino acids. V was trimmed by 3 bases and J by 3 bases, leaving 15 bases between them. The CDR3 sequence is CASSAGWGGDTEAFF. CDR3 coding DNA: TGTGCCAGCAGCGCGGGGTGGGGGGGAGACACTGAAGCTTTCTTT.

The CDR3 sequence: CATGDSSYNEQFF. The CDR3, as DNA: TGTGCCACAGGGGACAGCTCCTACAATGAGCAGTTCTTC. This chain uses TRBV10-3 with TRBJ2-1, with 7 bases aligning to TRBD1. The CDR3 contains 13 residues. J gave up 0 bases and V 10 bases, and 3 bases lay outside the gene matches. CDR1 and CDR2 from the germline V gene are ENHRY and SYGVKD.

The CDR3 sequence is CASSQDMPRYNEQFF. The CDR3 nucleotides read TGCGCCAGCAGCCAAGACATGCCTAGGTACAATGAGCAGTTCTTC. The V and J genes are TRBV4-1 and TRBJ2-1; D remains ambiguous. Trimming left V 0 bases short and J 4 bases short, with 10 bases between. The germline CDR1 and CDR2 sequences are MGHRA and YSYEKL. The CDR3 loop spans 15 amino acids.